What follows are 24 T cell receptor beta chains derived from one specimen sequenced in a study of shared clonotypes between healthy human individuals. Measured with immunoSEQ multiplex PCR; TCRdb has only the in-frame clones, and not every one. The table lists millions of clones, around 93% of them singletons. CD8 cells regarded as naive lacked CD45RO, were positively chosen for CCR7, and omitted terminally differentiated effector memory CD45RA+ cells. The sequencing input was naive CD8+ T cells from PBMCs. These TCRs come from a young man in good health. Some clones in this sample may be carry-over from other donors' samples.

The table lists this clone with a few counts. CDR3 DNA: TGTGCCAGCAGCCCACAGGGAGGTCGGGTCGGGGACATTCAGTACTTC. This gives the protein CASSPQGGRVGDIQYF. The chain carries TRBV11-2 and TRBJ2-4, with D perhaps matching TRBD1 or TRBD2 (6 bases each). Germline V gene lookup returns CDR1 SGHAT and CDR2 FQNNGV. With 5 bases removed from V and 8 bases from J, the gap between germline ends came to 22 bases. The CDR3 totals 16 residues.

Here the CDR3 DNA reads TGTGCCTGGAGCGCCGGGGGATCTGGAAACACCATATATTTT. Protein product: CAWSAGGSGNTIYF. V usage is TRBV30 and J usage is TRBJ1-3; TRBD1 is a possible D gene (5 bases). Trimming removed 3 bases from V and 1 base from J, with 10 bases in between. This CDR3 region has 14 residues. Germline V gene lookup returns CDR1 GTSNPN and CDR2 SVGIG (reference sequence). Filled out from reference TRBV30 and TRBJ1-3, the complete variable domain reads SQTIHQWPATLVQPVGSPLSLECTVEGTSNPNLYWYRQAAGRGLQLLFYSVGIGQISSEVPQNLSASRPQDRQFILSSKKLLLSDSGFYLCAWSAGGSGNTIYFGEGSWLTVV.

This sequence joins TRBV7-9 and TRBJ2-7; 8 nucleotides agree with TRBD2. V shed 6 bases, J shed 2 bases, and the junction held 9 bases outside the gene matches. Looked up from germline, CDR1 is SEHNR and CDR2 is FQNEAQ (reference sequence). The CDR3 runs 15 residues. Here the CDR3 reads CASSSIGTSAYEQYF. CDR3 nucleotide sequence: TGTGCCAGCAGTAGCATCGGGACTAGTGCCTACGAGCAGTACTTC.

As to this clone: The sample holds other DNA sequences that translate to the same CDR3. The J gene is TRBJ2-7, the V gene TRBV19; weak D call: TRBD2 (6 bases). Germline V gives CDR1 LNHDA, CDR2 SQIVND (reference sequence). The length of the CDR3 is 14 residues. Trimming pared 1 base from V and 1 base from J, leaving 8 bases between. In DNA, the CDR3 is TGTGCCAGTAGTATAGCGGGAGTATCCTACGAGCAGTACTTC. This translates into CASSIAGVSYEQYF.

This sequence joins TRBV4-1 and TRBJ2-2; 14 nucleotides line up with TRBD2. Trimming cost V 4 bases and J 4 bases; bases outside gene matches: 11. Germline V CDR1 and CDR2: MGHRA, YSYEKL. The CDR3 is 19 residues long. CDR3 nucleotides: TGCGCCAGCAGCCGAGTCGGACTAGCGGGAGGTCCGGGCACCGGGGAGCTGTTTTTT. It yields the protein CASSRVGLAGGPGTGELFF.

The table lists this clone with a count of one. The rearrangement links TRBV4-1 to TRBJ2-7; 10 nucleotides line up with TRBD1. The germline V gene has CDR1 MGHRA and CDR2 YSYEKL. After removal of 1 base from V and 5 bases from J, the junction contained 5 bases not matched to a gene. The CDR3 runs 15 residues. The chain's CDR3 is CASSQGLGTGDEQYF. CDR3 bases: TGCGCCAGCAGCCAAGGACTCGGGACAGGGGACGAGCAGTACTTC.

With respect to this clone: In the same sample, other DNA sequences code for this CDR3. The chain couples TRBV18 to TRBJ2-7; 10 bases match TRBD2. Germline CDR1 is KGHSH and CDR2 is LQKENI. This CDR3 is built from 17 residues. Trimming removed 0 bases from V and 0 bases from J; junction bases left unmatched: 5. The CDR3 DNA reads TGTGCCAGCTCACCACCGGGCCTAGCGGGAGTCTCCTACGAGCAGTACTTC. Amino acid sequence: CASSPPGLAGVSYEQYF.

This rearrangement joins TRBV4-2 to TRBJ2-7; the match to TRBD2 covers 7 bases. The V and J ends lost 1 base and 3 bases, in that order; junction bases with no gene match: 3. Germline V gene lookup returns CDR1 LGHNA and CDR2 YNFKEQ. The CDR3 consists of 14 residues. CDR3 in amino acids: CASSQVAGVYEQYF. In DNA, the CDR3 is TGTGCCAGCAGCCAAGTGGCGGGAGTCTACGAGCAGTACTTC.

The chain uses TRBV4-3 and TRBJ2-1, with 8 bases matching TRBD1. CDR1 is LGHNA, CDR2 YSLEER, per germline. Germline trimming cut 8 bases from V and 1 base from J; bases unmatched to any gene: 7. CDR3 length: 15 amino acids. CDR3 coding DNA: TGCGCCAGCGGCCTAAACAGGGGGTCCTACAATGAGCAGTTCTTC. It is translated as CASGLNRGSYNEQFF.

The chain joins TRBV27 to TRBJ2-3; no definite D call. CDR1 and CDR2 from the germline V gene are MNHEY and SMNVEV (reference sequence). Trimming left V 3 bases short and J 2 bases short, with 12 bases between. The CDR3 consists of 15 residues. CDR3 residues: CASSFTPGPTDTQYF. The CDR3 nucleotides read TGTGCCAGCAGTTTCACCCCAGGACCCACAGATACGCAGTATTTT.

DNA of the CDR3: TGCGCCAGCAGCCAAGGCCCCGGGGGCGGGAGTTCCTACAATGAGCAGTTCTTC. Encoded protein: CASSQGPGGGSSYNEQFF. The J gene is TRBJ2-1, the V gene TRBV4-3; weak D call: TRBD2 (7 bases). Germline-derived CDR1 and CDR2 are LGHNA and YSLEER. CDR3 length: 18 residues. Trimming took 1 base from V and 1 from J, leaving 17 bases between them.

This clone came up once. The chain recombines TRBV25-1 with TRBJ1-2, with D hard to call. From germline, CDR1 is MGHDK and CDR2 SYGVNS. V lost 3 bases and J lost 7, with 9 bases in between. CDR3 length equals 12 residues. CDR3 DNA sequence: TGTGCCAGCAGTGAGGGTAATGGTGGCTACACCTTC. Translation: CASSEGNGGYTF.

The rearrangement uses TRBV9 and TRBJ2-3; 11 nucleotides line up with TRBD2. Trimming took 3 bases from V and 4 from J; bases not matched to a gene: 7. Germline loops: CDR1 SGDLS, CDR2 YYNGEE. This CDR3 is 16 amino acids long. CDR3 in DNA: TGTGCCAGCAGCGCCGTAGCGGGAGGGTTGGCAGATACGCAGTATTTT. This codes for CASSAVAGGLADTQYF. Full variable domain (missing parts from reference TRBV9 and TRBJ2-3): DSGVTQTPKHLITATGQRVTLRCSPRSGDLSVYWYQQSLDQGLQFLIQYYNGEERAKGNILERFSAQQFPDLHSELNLSSLELGDSALYFCASSAVAGGLADTQYFGPGTRLTVL.

V usage is TRBV2 and J usage is TRBJ1-3; D perhaps matches TRBD1 (6 bases). V lost 0 bases to trimming and J lost 0 bases, with 18 bases between them. The germline V gene encodes CDR1 SNHLY and CDR2 FYNNEI. This CDR3 has 19 residues. In DNA, the CDR3 is TGTGCCAGCAGTGAAGCCTTCCGGGACACTCTGAGCTCTGGAAACACCATATATTTT. Its translation: CASSEAFRDTLSSGNTIYF.

V is TRBV13 and J is TRBJ2-3; 9 bases fit TRBD2. The CDR3 has 14 residues. Germline V gives CDR1 PRHDT, CDR2 FYEKMQ (reference sequence). The ends lost 4 bases at V and 3 bases at J; junction bases unmatched: 2. CDR3 region: CASSSGLATDTQYF. In nucleotides, the CDR3 is TGTGCCAGCAGCTCAGGACTAGCGACAGATACGCAGTATTTT. The whole variable domain, filled in from reference TRBV13 and TRBJ2-3, reads AAGVIQSPRHLIKEKRETATLKCYPIPRHDTVYWYQQGPGQDPQFLISFYEKMQSDKGSIPDRFSAQQFSDYHSELNMSSLELGDSALYFCASSSGLATDTQYFGPGTRLTVL.

A single count supports this clone. The V and J genes are TRBV5-1 and TRBJ2-5, with a weak D call TRBD1 (7 bases). The DNA matches TRBJ2-7 better at its end, which makes the J call doubtful. Germline V CDR1 and CDR2: SGHRS, YFSETQ. The CDR3 is made up of 16 amino acids. CDR3 in amino acids: CASSLSRQGGWNEQYF. CDR3 DNA: TGCGCCAGCAGCTTGTCGCGACAGGGAGGTTGGAACGAGCAGTACTTC.

The chain uses TRBV28 and TRBJ2-7; D might be TRBD1 or TRBD2, each matching 5 bases. Trimming stripped 5 bases from V and 4 bases from J, with 15 bases between. The CDR3 is made up of 14 amino acids. The V gene's germline CDR1 is MDHEN and CDR2 SYDVKM. This chain's CDR3 is CASSAGTGLYEQYF. As DNA, the CDR3 is TGTGCCAGCAGTGCCGGGACGGGGCTTTACGAGCAGTACTTC.

This chain joins TRBV4-1 and TRBJ2-5, with D possibly being TRBD1 or TRBD2 (5 bases each). CDR3 length equals 15 residues. V lost 2 bases to trimming and J lost 2 bases, with 12 bases between them. The germline gives CDR1 MGHRA, CDR2 YSYEKL. The CDR3 DNA reads TGCGCCAGCAGCCAACAGGGACGGGAACAAGAGACCCAGTACTTC. Its translation is CASSQQGREQETQYF.

The chain couples TRBV7-2 to TRBJ2-5; tentatively, D is TRBD1 or TRBD2 (6 bases each). CDR1 is SGHTA and CDR2 is FQGNSA in the germline V gene. The CDR3 length is 12 residues. The V gene lost 3 bases and the J gene lost 7 bases, with 9 bases spanning the gap. CDR3 protein: CASSFGGGTQYF. Here the CDR3 DNA reads TGTGCCAGCAGCTTCGGAGGGGGGACCCAGTACTTC.

This clone was observed once. This chain links TRBV28 with TRBJ2-2; 9 nucleotides align to TRBD1. Germline CDR1 MDHEN, CDR2 SYDVKM. CDR3 length: 16 residues. J gave up 3 bases and V 1 base, and 3 bases lay outside the gene matches. CDR3 in DNA: TGTGCCAGCAGTTTATACGGGACAGGGTACACCGGGGAGCTGTTTTTT. This codes for CASSLYGTGYTGELFF.

The rearrangement links TRBV9 to TRBJ1-1; D is perhaps TRBD1 (6 bases). CDR3 size: 15 residues. CDR1 is SGDLS, CDR2 YYNGEE, per germline. Trimming removed 4 bases from V and 1 base from J, with 14 bases in between. CDR3 region: CASSMGHLSNTEAFF. The CDR3, as DNA: TGTGCCAGCAGCATGGGACACCTATCGAACACTGAAGCTTTCTTT. Using reference TRBV9 and TRBJ1-1 for the parts outside the CDR3, the full variable domain is DSGVTQTPKHLITATGQRVTLRCSPRSGDLSVYWYQQSLDQGLQFLIQYYNGEERAKGNILERFSAQQFPDLHSELNLSSLELGDSALYFCASSMGHLSNTEAFFGQGTRLTVV.

The gene calls are TRBV19 and TRBJ1-1; possibly TRBD1 for D (5 bases). This CDR3 has 14 amino acids. Trimming took off 3 bases at V and 8 bases at J, with 16 bases between the two ends. Germline CDR1 is LNHDA and CDR2 is SQIVND (reference sequence). The CDR3 DNA reads as TGTGCCAGTAGTATTTTTCGGGGGAGGGCCGAAGCTTTCTTT. It encodes CASSIFRGRAEAFF.

This clone was observed a few times. V gene TRBV11-1 combines with J gene TRBJ1-4; D unclear. Germline values: CDR1 SGHAT, CDR2 FQDESV (reference sequence). V was shortened by 7 bases and J by 7 bases, with 10 bases between the two germline ends. The CDR3 is 12 residues long. The CDR3 spells CASKGKIEKLFF. CDR3 DNA sequence: TGTGCCAGCAAAGGGAAGATTGAAAAACTGTTTTTT.

The V gene is TRBV11-2, the J gene TRBJ1-5; D gene uncertain. This CDR3 contains 12 residues. The germline V and J ends were trimmed by 5 bases and 1 base, with 3 bases remaining between them. CDR1 and CDR2 from the germline V gene are SGHAT and FQNNGV. This CDR3 is CASSTSNQPQHF. CDR3 nucleotide sequence: TGTGCCAGCAGCACCAGCAATCAGCCCCAGCATTTT.